This entry lists 12 T cell receptor beta chains sequenced from one sample in a study of cytomegalovirus exposure and HLA in healthy donors. Generated by immunoSEQ multiplex PCR, the TCRdb table keeps only in-frame clones and is missing some. The sample includes more than 100,000 clones, around nine tenths of them seen just once. Sequenced material: PBMCs. The receptor source for this set is a man younger than 40 in good health and CMV-seronegative.

The rearrangement uses TRBV6-5 and TRBJ1-2, with D unresolved. CDR3 size: 14 residues. V dropped 2 bases and J dropped 8 bases, with 15 bases sitting between them. Per the germline V gene, CDR1 is MNHEY and CDR2 is SVGAGI. The chain's CDR3 is CASSYRWAGGGYTF. In DNA form, the CDR3 reads TGTGCCAGCAGTTACAGGTGGGCGGGAGGCGGCTACACCTTC.

The chain links TRBV6-1 to TRBJ2-7, with TRBD1 matching over 7 bases. The CDR3 covers 14 residues. Germline assignment: CDR1 MNHNS and CDR2 SASEGT. Trimming removed 6 bases from V and 2 bases from J; junction bases left unmatched: 7. This CDR3 is CASSWDRKTYEQYF. The CDR3 DNA reads as TGTGCCAGCAGCTGGGACAGAAAAACCTACGAGCAGTACTTC.

The J gene is TRBJ2-1, the V gene TRBV6-5; 7 nucleotides match TRBD2. Germline-derived CDR1 and CDR2 are MNHEY and SVGAGI. J lost 1 base, V lost 9 bases, and 3 bases had no gene match. The CDR3 spans 13 residues. DNA for the CDR3: TGTGCCAGTAGGCGGGAGTCCTACAATGAGCAGTTCTTC. Translated: CASRRESYNEQFF.

V usage is TRBV13 and J usage is TRBJ2-1; TRBD1 aligns across 10 bases. Germline trimming cut 8 bases from V and 9 bases from J; bases unmatched to any gene: 4. Germline values: CDR1 PRHDT, CDR2 FYEKMQ (reference sequence). The CDR3 consists of 12 residues. The DNA of the CDR3 is TGTGCCAGCGCGACAGGGGGCGGTGAGCAGTTCTTC. Translation gives CASATGGGEQFF.

The chain employs TRBV29-1 and TRBJ1-2; a possible D gene is TRBD1 (5 bases). V lost 1 base and J lost 6, with 9 bases in between. Germline CDR1 and CDR2: SQVTM and ANQGSEA. The CDR3 sequence is 12 residues long. This chain's CDR3 is CSVEAVQDGYTF. CDR3 bases: TGCAGCGTTGAAGCAGTACAGGATGGCTACACCTTC. Filled out from reference TRBV29-1 and TRBJ1-2, the complete variable domain reads SAVISQKPSRDICQRGTSLTIQCQVDSQVTMMFWYRQQPGQSLTLIATANQGSEATYESGFVIDKFPISRPNLTFSTLTVSNMSPEDSSIYLCSVEAVQDGYTFGSGTRLTVV.

V gene TRBV30 combines with J gene TRBJ1-5, with D possibly being TRBD1 (5 bases). The V end was cut by 0 bases, the J end by 4 bases, with 13 bases between. This CDR3 region has 15 residues. CDR1 and CDR2 (germline): GTSNPN, SVGIG (reference sequence). CDR3: CAWSVNPGANQPQHF. The DNA for the CDR3 is TGTGCCTGGAGTGTGAATCCTGGGGCAAATCAGCCCCAGCATTTT.

The genes are TRBV5-1 and TRBJ1-1; D not resolved. Trimming shortened V by 0 bases and J by 4 bases, and 13 bases separated the two germline ends. CDR1 and CDR2 (germline): SGHRS, YFSETQ. The CDR3 length is 15 residues. This CDR3 reads CASSLGTGSGTEAFF. CDR3 in DNA: TGCGCCAGCAGCTTGGGTACGGGAAGTGGCACTGAAGCTTTCTTT.

This clone has a single count. As DNA, the CDR3 is TGCGCCAGCAGCCGAAGACAGGGGGCTGATGGCTACACCTTC. This gives the protein CASSRRQGADGYTF. The chain has TRBV4-3 and TRBJ1-2; 10 bases match TRBD1. Looked up from germline, CDR1 is LGHNA and CDR2 is YSLEER. The V segment lost 4 bases and the J segment 6 bases; nucleotides outside the gene matches: 5. CDR3 length: 14 amino acids.

The V and J genes are TRBV7-2 and TRBJ2-6; 9 bases are shared with TRBD1. This CDR3 contains 19 residues. Germline values: CDR1 SGHTA, CDR2 FQGNSA. The V gene end was trimmed by 0 bases and the J gene end by 0 bases; junction bases not matched to a gene: 6. The CDR3 region has the DNA TGTGCCAGCAGCTTAGCGTGGGACAGGGATTACTCTGGGGCCAACGTCCTGACTTTC. Protein sequence: CASSLAWDRDYSGANVLTF. Full variable domain (remainder filled in from reference TRBV7-2 and TRBJ2-6): GAGVSQSPSNKVTEKGKDVELRCDPISGHTALYWYRQSLGQGLEFLIYFQGNSAPDKSGLPSDRFSAERTGGSVSTLTIQRTQQEDSAVYLCASSLAWDRDYSGANVLTFGAGSRLTVL.

This clone appeared many times. The V and J genes are TRBV6-1 and TRBJ2-7, with D perhaps matching TRBD2 (5 bases). V lost 4 bases and J lost 0, with 13 bases in between. Per the germline V gene, CDR1 is MNHNS and CDR2 is SASEGT. The CDR3 is made up of 15 amino acids. CDR3 in amino acids: CASSVSGASSYEQYF. Written as DNA, the CDR3 is TGTGCCAGCAGTGTCAGCGGAGCCAGCTCCTACGAGCAGTACTTC.

V usage is TRBV5-1 and J usage is TRBJ2-6; D is undetermined. Trimming stripped 2 bases from V and 0 bases from J, with 9 bases between. There are 16 residues in the CDR3. CDR1 is SGHRS and CDR2 is YFSETQ in the germline V gene. The CDR3 DNA reads as TGCGCCAGCAGCTTCTTAGAACCCTCTGGGGCCAACGTCCTGACTTTC. It is translated as CASSFLEPSGANVLTF.

In this sample, this clone turned up once. The chain combines TRBV7-3 with TRBJ2-2, with TRBD1 matching 7 bases. CDR3 length: 17 amino acids. With 5 bases clipped from V and 0 bases from J, the junction kept 9 bases outside the gene matches. CDR1 and CDR2 from the germline V gene are SGHTA and FQGTGA. Here the CDR3 reads CASSRTGYNANTGELFF. As DNA, the CDR3 is TGTGCCAGCAGCCGGACAGGTTATAACGCGAACACCGGGGAGCTGTTTTTT.